Below, 21 T cell receptor beta chains from the same sample are listed, as sequenced in a study of shared clonotypes between healthy human individuals. TCRdb's copy holds only in-frame clones and misses some; the assay was immunoSEQ multiplex PCR. The sample shows roughly 2.6 million clones, just over 90% of them seen only once. Material: naive CD4+ T cells sorted from blood. The subset was: CD45RA+ positively selected. The receptors here all came from a man aged 18 to 30 in good health.

This clone was found once. The V call is TRBV4-1, the J call TRBJ2-7; 10 nucleotides agree with TRBD2. V gave up 1 base and J gave up 4 bases; unmatched junction bases: 7. CDR3 size: 16 residues. CDR1 is MGHRA and CDR2 is YSYEKL in the germline V gene. CDR3 coding DNA: TGCGCCAGCAGCCAAGGGCGGGCTAGCGGGAGTTACGAGCAGTACTTC. This codes for CASSQGRASGSYEQYF.

The chain employs TRBV7-2 and TRBJ2-2; possibly TRBD1 for D (6 bases). The CDR3 spans 15 residues. Germline V gene lookup returns CDR1 SGHTA and CDR2 FQGNSA. V was clipped by 5 bases and J by 5 bases, with 15 bases between them. The CDR3 spells CASSARGGGTGELFF. The CDR3 DNA follows: TGTGCCAGCAGCGCTCGAGGGGGTGGAACCGGGGAGCTGTTTTTT.

The CDR3 bases are TGTGCCAGCAGCTTGGCCAAGGCGGGGGGCCATGGCTACACCTTC. It translates to CASSLAKAGGHGYTF. V gene TRBV5-6 combines with J gene TRBJ1-2; D possibly corresponds to TRBD1 (6 bases). The CDR3 runs to 15 residues. Germline loops: CDR1 SGHDT, CDR2 YYEEEE. The germline V and J ends were trimmed by 0 bases and 6 bases, with 15 bases remaining between them.

The CDR3 region has the DNA TGTGCCATCAAGGGGGACGGGGGGCCAGGAGAGACCCAGTACTTC. This encodes CAIKGDGGPGETQYF. The V gene is TRBV10-3, the J gene TRBJ2-5, with D maybe TRBD2 (7 bases). V lost 7 bases and J lost 4, with 19 bases in between. CDR1 and CDR2 (germline): ENHRY, SYGVKD. The CDR3 sequence is 15 residues long.

V gene TRBV6-6 combines with J gene TRBJ2-7; TRBD2 is a possible D gene (7 bases). V lost 7 bases to trimming and J lost 3 bases, with 19 bases between them. The CDR3 consists of 15 residues. The germline gives CDR1 MNHNY, CDR2 SVGAGI (reference sequence). CDR3 coding DNA: TGTGCCAGCACCTATAAGGGGGGGGCCCACTACGAGCAGTACTTC. It is translated as CASTYKGGAHYEQYF.

Worth noting for this clone: Other DNA sequences in the sample encode the same CDR3. The genes are TRBV4-3 and TRBJ2-1; a weak D match, TRBD2 (6 bases). The CDR3 sequence is 15 residues long. The germline gives CDR1 LGHNA, CDR2 YSLEER. The V end lost 1 base, the J end lost 3 bases, and 10 bases lay between the germline ends. CDR3 DNA sequence: TGCGCCAGCAGCCAAGTCACGGGAGTCTACAATGAGCAGTTCTTC. Encoded protein: CASSQVTGVYNEQFF.

This clone was seen once. The chain links TRBV5-6 to TRBJ2-7; 8 bases align to TRBD1. J was trimmed by 2 bases and V by 2 bases; bases with no gene match: 12. This CDR3 contains 17 residues. The germline gives CDR1 SGHDT, CDR2 YYEEEE. CDR3 in DNA: TGTGCCAGCAGCTTTTTATATTTGAGACAGGGGCCCTACGAGCAGTACTTC. Translation: CASSFLYLRQGPYEQYF.

The chain combines TRBV19 with TRBJ1-2, with 7 bases that match TRBD1. J was trimmed by 0 bases and V by 5 bases; bases with no gene match: 6. The CDR3 consists of 15 residues. Germline V lookup: CDR1 LNHDA, CDR2 SQIVND (reference sequence). The CDR3 nucleotides are TGTGCCAGTAGTCGAGAAGACAGGGCTAACTATGGCTACACCTTC. Translation: CASSREDRANYGYTF.

The chain recombines TRBV7-2 with TRBJ1-3; no firm D call. This CDR3 contains 18 residues. Germline CDR1 is SGHTA and CDR2 is FQGNSA. The V end was cut by 5 bases, the J end by 0 bases, with 20 bases between. The CDR3 coding sequence is TGTGCCAGCAGCGAAAGCCCTGGGCCCACTCTCTCTGGAAACACCATATATTTT. Translation gives CASSESPGPTLSGNTIYF.

This chain joins TRBV28 and TRBJ1-4; D is unresolved. This CDR3 region has 15 residues. V was cut by 6 bases and J by 0 bases, with 11 bases left in between. CDR1 is MDHEN, CDR2 SYDVKM, per germline. CDR3 loop: CASRVSGPTNEKLFF. The CDR3 DNA sequence: TGTGCCAGCAGAGTTAGTGGGCCAACTAATGAAAAACTGTTTTTT.

Comment on this clone: Other DNA sequences in the sample encode the same CDR3. The chain is built from TRBV5-1 and TRBJ2-7, with 11 bases fitting TRBD2. The CDR3 runs to 14 residues. The J segment lost 4 bases and the V segment lost 3 bases, leaving 3 bases of the junction unmatched. Germline CDR1 and CDR2: SGHRS and YFSETQ. The CDR3 DNA is TGCGCCAGCAGCTCCGGGACTAGCGGTTACGAGCAGTACTTC. It yields the protein CASSSGTSGYEQYF.

The chain links TRBV5-1 to TRBJ1-2; D perhaps matches TRBD1 (5 bases). V gave up 3 bases and J gave up 8 bases, with 20 bases separating them. CDR3 size: 15 residues. In germline, CDR1 is SGHRS, CDR2 YFSETQ. CDR3 residues: CASSSSAQGSYGYTF. Here the CDR3 DNA reads TGCGCCAGCAGCTCCTCGGCCCAGGGTTCGTACGGCTACACCTTC.

The V and J genes are TRBV6-1 and TRBJ2-7; D may be TRBD1 (6 bases). The V gene lost 5 bases and the J gene lost 1 base, with 12 bases spanning the gap. The CDR3 is made up of 14 amino acids. Germline V gene data show CDR1 as MNHNS and CDR2 as SASEGT. In DNA form, the CDR3 reads TGTGCCAGCAGTCCCACAGGGCAATCCTACGAGCAGTACTTC. It is translated as CASSPTGQSYEQYF.

V usage is TRBV2 and J usage is TRBJ1-3; TRBD1 might be the D (6 bases). Germline V gene data show CDR1 as SNHLY and CDR2 as FYNNEI. The CDR3 covers 14 residues. V gave up 8 bases and J gave up 4 bases, with 15 bases separating them. The chain's CDR3 is CASGGGARGNTIYF. DNA for the CDR3: TGTGCCAGCGGTGGGGGGGCTAGAGGAAACACCATATATTTT.

A word on this clone: This CDR3 is also generated by other DNA sequences in the sample. The V call is TRBV5-1, the J call TRBJ2-1; TRBD2 matches 7 bases. V trimming: 1 base; J trimming: 0 bases; junction bases outside the gene matches: 4. CDR3 length: 16 residues. The germline V gene encodes CDR1 SGHRS and CDR2 YFSETQ. The CDR3 DNA reads TGCGCCAGCAGCTTGACTAGCGCGAGCTCCTACAATGAGCAGTTCTTC. This encodes CASSLTSASSYNEQFF.

This chain connects TRBV7-9 to TRBJ1-5, with a tentative D call TRBD1 (5 bases). With 6 bases removed from V and 0 bases from J, the gap between germline ends came to 18 bases. The CDR3 is made up of 17 amino acids. Looked up from germline, CDR1 is SEHNR and CDR2 is FQNEAQ (reference sequence). The CDR3 loop reads CASSLGVGVNSNQPQHF. The CDR3 DNA sequence: TGTGCCAGCAGTCTAGGGGTTGGGGTAAATAGCAATCAGCCCCAGCATTTT. Drawing the rest from reference TRBV7-9 and TRBJ1-5, the complete variable domain is DTGVSQNPRHKITKRGQNVTFRCDPISEHNRLYWYRQTLGQGPEFLTYFQNEAQLEKSRLLSDRFSAERPKGSFSTLEIQRTEQGDSAMYLCASSLGVGVNSNQPQHFGDGTRLSIL.

In its sample, this clone was seen once. The chain uses TRBV6-5 and TRBJ2-2, with D unclear. The CDR3 contains 13 residues. V gave up 6 bases and J gave up 5 bases, with 10 bases separating them. Germline CDR1 is MNHEY and CDR2 is SVGAGI. CDR3 residues: CASSRGSTGELFF. CDR3 coding DNA: TGTGCCAGCAGCCGCGGATCGACCGGGGAGCTGTTTTTT.

The genes are TRBV5-6 and TRBJ2-7; 8 bases fit TRBD2. The CDR3 has 15 amino acids. The ends lost 0 bases at V and 5 bases at J; junction bases unmatched: 7. CDR1 is SGHDT, CDR2 YYEEEE, per germline. The chain's CDR3 is CASSLEGLGGDEQYF. CDR3 DNA: TGTGCCAGCAGCTTGGAGGGACTAGGGGGGGACGAGCAGTACTTC.

The DNA for the CDR3 is TGTGCCAGCAGCGTCCTGCGGGAGACCCCCGGGGAGCTGTTTTTT. Translation gives CASSVLRETPGELFF. The gene calls are TRBV9 and TRBJ2-2; TRBD2 matches at 7 bases. V dropped 2 bases and J dropped 6; count of bases not matched to a gene: 7. The CDR3 runs to 15 residues. Germline values: CDR1 SGDLS, CDR2 YYNGEE. Together with reference TRBV9 and TRBJ2-2, the CDR3 gives the full variable domain: DSGVTQTPKHLITATGQRVTLRCSPRSGDLSVYWYQQSLDQGLQFLIQYYNGEERAKGNILERFSAQQFPDLHSELNLSSLELGDSALYFCASSVLRETPGELFFGEGSRLTVL.

CDR3 protein: CASSAGGLGEKLFF. CDR3 in DNA: TGTGCCAGCAGCGCTGGGGGGTTGGGTGAAAAACTGTTTTTT. This sequence joins TRBV9 and TRBJ1-4, with D perhaps matching TRBD1 (5 bases). CDR1 and CDR2 (germline): SGDLS, YYNGEE. Deletions cut 3 bases from V and 7 bases from J, with 13 bases between. There are 14 residues in the CDR3.

The chain links TRBV6-1 to TRBJ2-7; possibly TRBD1 or TRBD2 for D (5 bases each). CDR1 is MNHNS and CDR2 is SASEGT in the germline V gene. There are 15 residues in the CDR3. V shed 3 bases and J shed 4 bases, with 16 bases lying between them. The CDR3 reads CASSESGQGRYEQYF. The DNA of the CDR3 is TGTGCCAGCAGTGAGTCGGGGCAGGGTCGGTACGAGCAGTACTTC.